The next 2 T cell receptor beta chains were all read from a single sample in a study of blood T cells in healthy people across ages. Together with a sample-barcoded 5' primer, a J-beta primer mix was included in a second PCR lasting 7 to 11 cycles. One entry per CDR3 protein results from TCRdb running MiXCR on the 5' RACE reads. The sample includes under 2,000,000 distinct CDR3 sequences, around half of them seen just once. Material: blood. Receptors originate from a woman in her thirties or forties in good health.

The CDR3 protein is CASSSPSWQAYLSGANVLTF. CDR3 nucleotides: TGTGCCAGCAGTTCACCCAGCTGGCAGGCCTATCTCTCTGGGGCCAACGTCCTGACTTTC. The V and J genes are TRBV27 and TRBJ2-6; unclear D gene. This CDR3 region has 20 residues. The V end was cut by 4 bases, the J end by 0 bases, with 22 bases between. Germline assignment: CDR1 MNHEY and CDR2 SMNVEV (reference sequence).

This clonotype has more than one count but fewer than ten. The chain is built from TRBV7-9 and TRBJ2-5; perhaps TRBD1 as D (6 bases). The ends were cut back, 6 bases at V and 5 bases at J, with 19 bases in the middle. This CDR3 comprises 15 residues. Germline CDR1 is SEHNR and CDR2 is FQNEAQ (reference sequence). The CDR3 spells CASRIYTGSPETQYF. CDR3 nucleotide sequence: TGTGCCAGCAGGATTTATACAGGGTCTCCGGAGACCCAGTACTTC.